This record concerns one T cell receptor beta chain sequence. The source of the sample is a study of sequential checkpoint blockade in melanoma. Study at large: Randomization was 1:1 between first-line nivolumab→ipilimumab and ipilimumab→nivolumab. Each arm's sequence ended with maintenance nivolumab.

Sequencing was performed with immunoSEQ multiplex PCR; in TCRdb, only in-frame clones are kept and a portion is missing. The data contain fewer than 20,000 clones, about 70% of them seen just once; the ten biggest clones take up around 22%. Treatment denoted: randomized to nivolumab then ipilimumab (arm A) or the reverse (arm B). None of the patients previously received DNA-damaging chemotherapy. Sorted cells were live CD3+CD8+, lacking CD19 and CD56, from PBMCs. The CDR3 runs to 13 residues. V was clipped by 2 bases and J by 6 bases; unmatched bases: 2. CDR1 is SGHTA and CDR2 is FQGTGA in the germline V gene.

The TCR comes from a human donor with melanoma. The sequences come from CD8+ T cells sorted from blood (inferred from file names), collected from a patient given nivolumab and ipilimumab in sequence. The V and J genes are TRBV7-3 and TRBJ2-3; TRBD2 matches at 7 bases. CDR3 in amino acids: CASSLDGGDTQYF. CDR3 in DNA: TGTGCCAGCAGCTTAGACGGGGGGGATACGCAGTATTTT.